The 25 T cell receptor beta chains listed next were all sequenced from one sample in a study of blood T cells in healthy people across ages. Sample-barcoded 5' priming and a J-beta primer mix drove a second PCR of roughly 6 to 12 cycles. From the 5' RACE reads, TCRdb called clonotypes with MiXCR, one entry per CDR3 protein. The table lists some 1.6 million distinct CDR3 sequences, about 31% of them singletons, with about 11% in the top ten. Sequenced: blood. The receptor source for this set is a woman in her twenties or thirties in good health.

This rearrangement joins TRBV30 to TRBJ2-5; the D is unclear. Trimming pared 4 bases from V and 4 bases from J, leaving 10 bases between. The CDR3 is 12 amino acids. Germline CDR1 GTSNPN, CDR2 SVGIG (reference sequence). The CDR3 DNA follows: TGTGCCTGGAATCGGGTCGGAGAGACCCAGTACTTC. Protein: CAWNRVGETQYF.

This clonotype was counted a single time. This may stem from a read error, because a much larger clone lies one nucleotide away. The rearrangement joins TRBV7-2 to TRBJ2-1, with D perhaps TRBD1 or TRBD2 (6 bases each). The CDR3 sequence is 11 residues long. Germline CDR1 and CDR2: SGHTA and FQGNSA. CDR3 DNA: TGTGCCGGCAGCCCACGGGGGCCTCAGTTCTTC. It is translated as CAGSPRGPQFF.

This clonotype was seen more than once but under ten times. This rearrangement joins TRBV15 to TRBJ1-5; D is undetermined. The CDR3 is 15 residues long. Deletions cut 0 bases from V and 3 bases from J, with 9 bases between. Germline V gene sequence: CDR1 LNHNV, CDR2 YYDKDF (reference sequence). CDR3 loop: CATSREGQSNQPQHF. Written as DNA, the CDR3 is TGTGCCACCAGCAGAGAAGGGCAATCCAATCAGCCCCAGCATTTT.

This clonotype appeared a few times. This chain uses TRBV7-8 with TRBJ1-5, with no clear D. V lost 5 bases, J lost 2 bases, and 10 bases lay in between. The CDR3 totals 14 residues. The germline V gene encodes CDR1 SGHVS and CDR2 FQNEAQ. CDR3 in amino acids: CASSRSSGNQPQHF. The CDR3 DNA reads TGTGCCAGCAGCCGATCCTCTGGCAATCAGCCCCAGCATTTT.

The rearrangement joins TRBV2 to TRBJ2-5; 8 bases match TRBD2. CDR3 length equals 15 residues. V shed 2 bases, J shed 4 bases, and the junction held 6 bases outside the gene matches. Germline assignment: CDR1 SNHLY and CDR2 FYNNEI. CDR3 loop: CASSEFAGGRETQYF. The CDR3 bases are TGTGCCAGCAGTGAATTTGCGGGGGGCCGAGAGACCCAGTACTTC.

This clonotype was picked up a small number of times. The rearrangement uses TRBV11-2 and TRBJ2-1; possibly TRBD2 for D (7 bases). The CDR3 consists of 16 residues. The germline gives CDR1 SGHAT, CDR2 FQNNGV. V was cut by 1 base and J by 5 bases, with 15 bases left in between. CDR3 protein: CASSLAPGGNDNEQFF. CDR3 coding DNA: TGTGCCAGCAGCTTAGCCCCGGGGGGCAACGACAATGAGCAGTTCTTC.

The CDR3 nucleotides are TGTGCCATCAGTTCCTCAGGGGAAGAGACCCAGTACTTC. Translating it yields CAISSSGEETQYF. This chain uses TRBV10-3 with TRBJ2-5, with D possibly matching TRBD1 (6 bases). In germline, CDR1 is ENHRY, CDR2 SYGVKD. V shed 5 bases and J shed 3 bases, with 10 bases lying between them. The CDR3 extends over 13 amino acids.

The CDR3 region is CATSREAGAYNEQFF. For the CDR3, the DNA is TGTGCCACCAGCAGAGAGGCGGGGGCATACAATGAGCAGTTCTTC. This chain uses TRBV15 with TRBJ2-1, with D possibly TRBD2 on 7 matching bases. Germline V gene lookup returns CDR1 LNHNV and CDR2 YYDKDF (reference sequence). The CDR3 spans 15 residues. The V end lost 0 bases, the J end lost 4 bases, and 10 bases lay between the germline ends.

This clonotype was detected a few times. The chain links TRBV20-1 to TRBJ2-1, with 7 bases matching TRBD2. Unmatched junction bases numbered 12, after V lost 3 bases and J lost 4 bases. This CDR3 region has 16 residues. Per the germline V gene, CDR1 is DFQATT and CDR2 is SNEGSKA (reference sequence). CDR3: CSARVQSGKKYNEQFF. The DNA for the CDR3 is TGCAGTGCTAGGGTACAGAGCGGGAAAAAGTACAATGAGCAGTTCTTC.

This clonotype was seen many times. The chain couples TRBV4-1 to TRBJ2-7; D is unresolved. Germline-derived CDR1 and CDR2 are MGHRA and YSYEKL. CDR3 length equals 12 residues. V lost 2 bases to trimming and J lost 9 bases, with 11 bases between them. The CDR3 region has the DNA TGCGCCAGCAGCCAAAACGGAGTAGGGCAGTACTTC. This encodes CASSQNGVGQYF.

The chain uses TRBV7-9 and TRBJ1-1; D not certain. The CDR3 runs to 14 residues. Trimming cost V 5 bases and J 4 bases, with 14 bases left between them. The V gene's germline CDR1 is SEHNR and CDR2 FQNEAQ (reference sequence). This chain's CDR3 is CASSPGVLSTEAFF. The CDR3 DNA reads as TGTGCCAGCAGCCCAGGCGTCTTGAGCACTGAAGCTTTCTTT.

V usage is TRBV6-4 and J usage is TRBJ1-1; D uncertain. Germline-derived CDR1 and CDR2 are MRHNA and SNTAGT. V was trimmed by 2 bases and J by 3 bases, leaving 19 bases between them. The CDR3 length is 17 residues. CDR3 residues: CASSDPRVEGDDTEAFF. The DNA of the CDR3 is TGTGCCAGCAGTGACCCGCGGGTGGAGGGAGACGACACTGAAGCTTTCTTT.

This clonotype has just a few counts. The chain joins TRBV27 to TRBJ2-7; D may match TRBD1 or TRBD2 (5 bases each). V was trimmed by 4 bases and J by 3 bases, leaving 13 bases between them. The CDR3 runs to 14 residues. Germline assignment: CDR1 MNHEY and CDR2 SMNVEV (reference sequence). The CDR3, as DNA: TGTGCCAGCAGTTGGGGGTGGGATATCTACGAGCAGTACTTC. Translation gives CASSWGWDIYEQYF.

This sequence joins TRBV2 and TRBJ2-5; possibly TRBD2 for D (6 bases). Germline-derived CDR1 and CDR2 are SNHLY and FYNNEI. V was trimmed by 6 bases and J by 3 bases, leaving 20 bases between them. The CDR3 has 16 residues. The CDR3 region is CASSGTLTGSKETQYF. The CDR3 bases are TGTGCCAGCAGCGGGACTCTGACCGGCTCGAAAGAGACCCAGTACTTC.

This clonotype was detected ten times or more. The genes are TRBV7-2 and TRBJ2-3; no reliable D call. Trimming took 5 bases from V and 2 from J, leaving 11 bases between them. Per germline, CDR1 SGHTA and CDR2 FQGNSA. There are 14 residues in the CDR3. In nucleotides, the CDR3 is TGTGCCAGCAGCCCCAGCAGGATCACAGATACGCAGTATTTT. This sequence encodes CASSPSRITDTQYF.

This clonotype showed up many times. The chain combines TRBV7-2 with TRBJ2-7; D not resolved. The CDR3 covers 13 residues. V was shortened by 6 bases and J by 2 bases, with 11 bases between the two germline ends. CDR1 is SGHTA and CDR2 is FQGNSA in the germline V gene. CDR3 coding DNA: TGTGCCAGCAGGCCCCTTGGGACCTACGAGCAGTACTTC. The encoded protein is CASRPLGTYEQYF.

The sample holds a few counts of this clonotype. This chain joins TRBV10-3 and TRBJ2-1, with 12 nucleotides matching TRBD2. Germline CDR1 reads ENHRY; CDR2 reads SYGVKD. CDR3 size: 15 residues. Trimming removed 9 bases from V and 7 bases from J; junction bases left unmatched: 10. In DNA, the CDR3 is TGTGCCATTGATGCCCTAGCGGGAGGGGTAAATGAGCAGTTCTTC. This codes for CAIDALAGGVNEQFF.

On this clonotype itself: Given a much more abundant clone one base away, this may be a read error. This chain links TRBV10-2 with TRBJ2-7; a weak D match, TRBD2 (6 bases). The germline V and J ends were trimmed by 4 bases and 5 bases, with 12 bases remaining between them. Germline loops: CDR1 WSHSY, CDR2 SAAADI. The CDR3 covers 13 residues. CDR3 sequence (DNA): TGCGCCAGCAGTGGTAGCGGCACCCACGAGCAGTACTTC. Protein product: CASSGSGTHEQYF.

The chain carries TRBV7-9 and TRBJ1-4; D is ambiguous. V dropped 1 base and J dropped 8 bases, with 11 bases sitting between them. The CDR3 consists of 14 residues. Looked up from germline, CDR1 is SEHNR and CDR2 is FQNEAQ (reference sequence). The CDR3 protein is CASSLVRNPEKLFF. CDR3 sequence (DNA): TGTGCCAGCAGCTTAGTGAGGAACCCCGAAAAACTGTTTTTT.

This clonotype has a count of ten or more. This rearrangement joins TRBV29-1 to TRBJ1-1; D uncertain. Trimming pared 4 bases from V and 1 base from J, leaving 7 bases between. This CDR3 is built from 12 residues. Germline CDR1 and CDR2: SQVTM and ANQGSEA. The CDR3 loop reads CSVVRGNTEAFF. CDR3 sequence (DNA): TGCAGCGTTGTGCGTGGGAACACTGAAGCTTTCTTT. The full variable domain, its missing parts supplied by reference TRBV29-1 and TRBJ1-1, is SAVISQKPSRDICQRGTSLTIQCQVDSQVTMMFWYRQQPGQSLTLIATANQGSEATYESGFVIDKFPISRPNLTFSTLTVSNMSPEDSSIYLCSVVRGNTEAFFGQGTRLTVV.

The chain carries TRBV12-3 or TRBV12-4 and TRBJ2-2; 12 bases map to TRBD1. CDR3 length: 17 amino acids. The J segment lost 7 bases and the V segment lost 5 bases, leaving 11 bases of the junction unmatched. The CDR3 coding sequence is TGTGCCAGCAGTCCTACCCCGGGACAGGGGGCGATCGGGGAGCTGTTTTTT. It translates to CASSPTPGQGAIGELFF.

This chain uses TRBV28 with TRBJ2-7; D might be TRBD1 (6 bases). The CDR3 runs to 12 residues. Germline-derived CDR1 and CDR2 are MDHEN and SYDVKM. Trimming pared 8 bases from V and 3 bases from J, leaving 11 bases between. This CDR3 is CASHGGFYEQYF. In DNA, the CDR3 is TGTGCCAGCCATGGGGGCTTCTACGAGCAGTACTTC.

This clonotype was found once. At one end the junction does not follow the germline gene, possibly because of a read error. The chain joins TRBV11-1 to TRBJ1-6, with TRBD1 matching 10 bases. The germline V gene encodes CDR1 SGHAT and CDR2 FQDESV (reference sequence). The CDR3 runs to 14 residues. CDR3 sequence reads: CASSSGTGDSPHHF. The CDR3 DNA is TGTGCCAGCAGCAGCGGGACAGGGGATTCACCCCACCACTTT.

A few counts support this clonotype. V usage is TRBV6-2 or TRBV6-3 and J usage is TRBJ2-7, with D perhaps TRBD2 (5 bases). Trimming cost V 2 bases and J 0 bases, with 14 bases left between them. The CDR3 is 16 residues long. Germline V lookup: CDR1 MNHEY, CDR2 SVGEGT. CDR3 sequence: CASSYSVSGSSYEQYF. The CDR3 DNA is TGTGCCAGCAGTTACAGCGTGAGCGGTAGCTCCTACGAGCAGTACTTC.

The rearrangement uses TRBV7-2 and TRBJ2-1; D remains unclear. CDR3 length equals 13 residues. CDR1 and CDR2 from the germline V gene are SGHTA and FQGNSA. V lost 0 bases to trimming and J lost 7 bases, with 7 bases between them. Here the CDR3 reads CASSLAQVNEQFF. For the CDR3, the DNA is TGTGCCAGCAGCTTAGCGCAGGTAAATGAGCAGTTCTTC.